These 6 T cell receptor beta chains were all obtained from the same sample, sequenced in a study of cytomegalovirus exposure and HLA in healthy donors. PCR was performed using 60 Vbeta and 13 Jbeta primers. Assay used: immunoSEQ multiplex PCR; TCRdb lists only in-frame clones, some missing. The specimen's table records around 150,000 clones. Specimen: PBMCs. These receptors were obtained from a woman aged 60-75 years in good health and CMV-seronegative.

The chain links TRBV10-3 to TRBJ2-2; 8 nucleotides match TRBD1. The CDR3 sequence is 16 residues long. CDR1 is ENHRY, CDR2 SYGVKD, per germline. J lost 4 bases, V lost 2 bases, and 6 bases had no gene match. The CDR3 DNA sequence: TGTGCCATCAGTGAGGGGTCAGGGGGCCTCACCGGGGAGCTGTTTTTT. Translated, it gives CAISEGSGGLTGELFF.

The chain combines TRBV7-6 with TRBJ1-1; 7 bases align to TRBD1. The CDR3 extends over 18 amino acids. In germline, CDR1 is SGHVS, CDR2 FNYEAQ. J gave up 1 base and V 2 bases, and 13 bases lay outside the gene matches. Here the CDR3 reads CASSLSPVTGTGNTEAFF. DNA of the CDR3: TGTGCCAGCAGCTTAAGCCCCGTGACAGGGACCGGGAACACTGAAGCTTTCTTT.

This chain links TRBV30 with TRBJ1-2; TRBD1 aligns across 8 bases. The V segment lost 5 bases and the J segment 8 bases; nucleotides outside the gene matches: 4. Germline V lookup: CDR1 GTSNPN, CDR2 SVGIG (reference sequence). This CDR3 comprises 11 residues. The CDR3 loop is CAWRTGYGYTF. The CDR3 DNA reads TGTGCCTGGCGGACAGGGTACGGCTACACCTTC.

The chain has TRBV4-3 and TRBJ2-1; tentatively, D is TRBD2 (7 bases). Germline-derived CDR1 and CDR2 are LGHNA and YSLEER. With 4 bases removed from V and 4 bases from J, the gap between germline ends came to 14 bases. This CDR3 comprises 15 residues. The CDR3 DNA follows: TGCGCCAGCAGCCCTAGGGGGGGGACGTACAATGAGCAGTTCTTC. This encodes CASSPRGGTYNEQFF.

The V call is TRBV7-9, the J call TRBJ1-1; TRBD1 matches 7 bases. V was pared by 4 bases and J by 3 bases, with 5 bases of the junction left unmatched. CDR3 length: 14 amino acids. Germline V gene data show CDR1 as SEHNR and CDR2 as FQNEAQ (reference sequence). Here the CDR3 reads CASSSRDRDTEAFF. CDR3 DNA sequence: TGTGCCAGCAGCTCCAGAGACAGGGACACTGAAGCTTTCTTT.

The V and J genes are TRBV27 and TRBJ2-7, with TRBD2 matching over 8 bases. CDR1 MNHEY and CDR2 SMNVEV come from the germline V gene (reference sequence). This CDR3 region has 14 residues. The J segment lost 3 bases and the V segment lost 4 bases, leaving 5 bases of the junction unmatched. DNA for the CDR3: TGTGCCAGCAGTTACGGGGGGGCAAGCTACGAGCAGTACTTC. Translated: CASSYGGASYEQYF.